Described below is a single T cell receptor beta chain sequence and its context. Clones were read by immunoSEQ multiplex PCR, and TCRdb kept only the in-frame ones, dropping some. The data show around 260,000 clones, roughly 84% seen once. This record belongs to a study of blood T cell repertoires in COVID-19. Looking at the study overall: Material from acute and convalescent COVID-19 was sourced from the United States, Italy and Spain.

The CDR3 is made up of 13 amino acids. The junction had 7 bases not matched to a gene; V was cut back by 3 bases and J by 9 bases. Germline CDR1 is SGHVS and CDR2 is FNYEAQ. V is TRBV7-6 and J is TRBJ1-1, with 7 bases identical to TRBD1. The source is a man aged 55 to 69 with acute or convalescent COVID-19. Sequencing was performed on peripheral blood. CDR3 amino acids: CASSFGDSSKAFF. The DNA of the CDR3 is TGTGCCAGCAGCTTTGGGGACAGCTCAAAAGCTTTCTTT.